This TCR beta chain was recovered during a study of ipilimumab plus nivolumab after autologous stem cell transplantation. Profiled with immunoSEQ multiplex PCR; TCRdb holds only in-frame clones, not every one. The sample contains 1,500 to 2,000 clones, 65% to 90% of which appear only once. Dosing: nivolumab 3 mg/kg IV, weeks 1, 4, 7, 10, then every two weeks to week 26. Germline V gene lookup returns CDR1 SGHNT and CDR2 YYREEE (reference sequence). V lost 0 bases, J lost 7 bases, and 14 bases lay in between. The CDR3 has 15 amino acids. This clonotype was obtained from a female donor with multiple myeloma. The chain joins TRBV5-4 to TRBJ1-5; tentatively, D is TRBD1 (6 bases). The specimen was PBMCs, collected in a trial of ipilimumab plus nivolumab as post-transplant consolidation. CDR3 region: CASSLERGQRQPQHF. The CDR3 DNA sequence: TGTGCCAGCAGCTTGGAACGGGGGCAAAGACAGCCCCAGCATTTT. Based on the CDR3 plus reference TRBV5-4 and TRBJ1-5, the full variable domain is ETGVTQSPTHLIKTRGQQVTLRCSSQSGHNTVSWYQQALGQGPQFIFQYYREEENGRGNFPPRFSGLQFPNYSSELNVNALELDDSALYLCASSLERGQRQPQHFGDGTRLSIL.